This T cell receptor beta chain emerged from a study of blood T cell repertoires in COVID-19. Overall study context: The cDNA or gDNA used as material had been derived from T cells, B-cell-depleted T cells, or PBMCs.

Patients at the Seattle site were enrolled during active infection and followed longitudinally. Data came from immunoSEQ multiplex PCR; TCRdb stores just in-frame clones and leaves some out. The table lists around 130,000 clones, 80% to 85% of them singletons. V shed 5 bases, J shed 3 bases, and the junction held 2 bases outside the gene matches. Per germline, CDR1 SGHTA and CDR2 FQGNSA. The CDR3 covers 13 residues. The clonotype was recovered from a man aged 30 to 39 with COVID-19, enrolled during active disease. Sequencing input: peripheral blood. This chain links TRBV7-2 with TRBJ1-1; 8 bases line up with TRBD1. The chain's CDR3 is CASSQTGDTEAFF. The CDR3 DNA sequence: TGTGCCAGCAGCCAGACAGGGGACACTGAAGCTTTCTTT. The full variable domain, rest sourced from reference TRBV7-2 and TRBJ1-1, is GAGVSQSPSNKVTEKGKDVELRCDPISGHTALYWYRQSLGQGLEFLIYFQGNSAPDKSGLPSDRFSAERTGGSVSTLTIQRTQQEDSAVYLCASSQTGDTEAFFGQGTRLTVV.